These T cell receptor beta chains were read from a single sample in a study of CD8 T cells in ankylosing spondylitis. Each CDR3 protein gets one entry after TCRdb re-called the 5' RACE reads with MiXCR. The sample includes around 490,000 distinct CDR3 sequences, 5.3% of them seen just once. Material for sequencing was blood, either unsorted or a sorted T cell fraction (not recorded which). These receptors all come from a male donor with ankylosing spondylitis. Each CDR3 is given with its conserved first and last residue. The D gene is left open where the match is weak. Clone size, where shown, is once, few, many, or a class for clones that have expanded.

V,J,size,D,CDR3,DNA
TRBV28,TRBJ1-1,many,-,CASSRLWGFGTEAFF,TGTGCCAGCAGTCGCCTATGGGGCTTCGGCACTGAAGCTTTCTTT
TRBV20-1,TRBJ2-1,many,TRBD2,CSARGAKQRDSYLNEQFF,TGCAGTGCTAGAGGGGCAAAACAGCGGGATTCATATTTGAATGAGCAGTTCTTC
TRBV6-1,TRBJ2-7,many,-,CASTYRYGSYEQYF,TGTGCCAGCACCTACAGGTACGGGTCCTACGAGCAGTACTTC
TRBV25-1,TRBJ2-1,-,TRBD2,CASNSGLAGDQFF,TGTGCCAGCAACTCTGGACTAGCGGGAGATCAGTTCTTC
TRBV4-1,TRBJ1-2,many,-,CASSHRSGGNYGYTF,TGCGCCAGCAGCCACCGAAGTGGGGGGAACTATGGCTACACCTTC
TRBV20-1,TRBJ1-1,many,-,CSAAWDTSNTEAFF,TGCAGTGCCGCCTGGGACACCTCGAACACTGAAGCTTTCTTT
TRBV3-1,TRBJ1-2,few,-,CASSLTPQLSYGYTF,TGTGCCAGCAGCCTCACACCACAGCTTTCGTATGGCTACACCTTC
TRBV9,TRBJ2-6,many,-,CASSVRVGAGSGANVLTF,TGTGCCAGCAGCGTGAGGGTAGGGGCAGGGTCTGGGGCCAACGTCCTGACTTTC
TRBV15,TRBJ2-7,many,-,CATSRVPSPGFHYEQYF,TGTGCCACCAGCAGAGTCCCTAGTCCCGGTTTTCACTACGAGCAGTACTTC
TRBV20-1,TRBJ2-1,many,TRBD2,CSAQWTSGRNNEQFF,TGCAGTGCTCAATGGACTAGCGGGAGGAACAATGAGCAGTTCTTC
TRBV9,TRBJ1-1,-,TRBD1,CASSDGTANLNTEAFF,TGTGCCAGCAGTGACGGGACAGCAAACCTGAACACTGAAGCTTTCTTT
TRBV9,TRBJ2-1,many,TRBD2,CASSAAGRSYNEQFF,TGTGCCAGCAGCGCAGCGGGGCGCTCCTACAATGAGCAGTTCTTC
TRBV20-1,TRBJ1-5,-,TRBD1,CSAPPTGGIQPQHF,TGCAGTGCCCCGCCGACAGGGGGAATTCAGCCCCAGCATTTT
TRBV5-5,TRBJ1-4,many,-,CASGWGSNEKLFF,TGTGCCAGCGGATGGGGGTCTAATGAAAAACTGTTTTTT
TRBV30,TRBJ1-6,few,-,CAWSAGILNSPLHF,TGTGCCTGGAGTGCCGGGATTCTAAATTCACCCCTCCACTTT
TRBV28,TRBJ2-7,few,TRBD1,CASSPPGQGAKVYF,TGTGCCAGCAGCCCGCCGGGACAGGGGGCTAAAGTTTACTTC
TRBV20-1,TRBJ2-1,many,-,CSARRATEQFF,TGCAGTGCTAGGAGGGCGACTGAGCAGTTCTTC
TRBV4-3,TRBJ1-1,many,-,CASSQDVWAEAFF,TGCGCCAGCAGCCAAGATGTGTGGGCTGAAGCTTTCTTT
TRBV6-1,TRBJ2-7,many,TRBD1,CASSPGQGWGEQYF,TGTGCCAGCAGCCCCGGACAGGGTTGGGGCGAGCAGTACTTC
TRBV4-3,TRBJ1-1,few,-,CASSQDYANTEAFF,TGCGCCAGCAGCCAAGATTATGCGAACACTGAAGCTTTCTTT
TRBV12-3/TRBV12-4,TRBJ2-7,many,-,CASSLKVGSYEQYF,TGTGCCAGCAGTTTAAAGGTCGGATCCTACGAGCAGTACTTC
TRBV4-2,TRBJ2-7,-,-,CARSTRDRYYEQYF,TGTGCCAGGAGCACCAGGGACCGCTACTACGAGCAGTACTTC
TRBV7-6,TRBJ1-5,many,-,CASSLDLGPQHF,TGTGCCAGCAGCCTCGACCTCGGGCCCCAGCATTTT
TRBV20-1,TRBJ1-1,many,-,CSARDLRGSDEAFF,TGCAGTGCTAGAGATCTAAGGGGGTCCGATGAAGCTTTCTTT
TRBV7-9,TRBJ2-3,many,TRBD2,CASSLAWTSDTDTQYF,TGTGCCAGCAGCTTAGCCTGGACTAGCGACACAGATACGCAGTATTTT
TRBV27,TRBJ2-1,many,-,CASSLRQGPWDEQFF,TGTGCCAGCAGTTTAAGGCAGGGTCCCTGGGATGAGCAGTTCTTC
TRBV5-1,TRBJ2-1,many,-,CASSLGTIGLNEQFF,TGCGCCAGCAGCTTAGGGACCATTGGGCTCAATGAGCAGTTCTTC
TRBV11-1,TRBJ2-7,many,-,CASSLLWTYEQYF,TGTGCCAGCAGCTTATTATGGACCTACGAGCAGTACTTC
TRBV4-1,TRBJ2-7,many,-,CASSQETGLLYEQYF,TGCGCCAGCAGCCAAGAAACAGGACTACTCTACGAGCAGTACTTC